The 9 T cell receptor beta chains given below trace back to one sample, sequenced in a study of shared clonotypes between healthy human individuals. Terminally differentiated effector memory CD45RA+ cells were excluded by CCR7 positive selection of CD45RO-negative cells. Measured with immunoSEQ multiplex PCR; TCRdb has only the in-frame clones, and not every one. The profile shows hundreds of thousands of clones, approximately 96% of them singletons. Input material: naive CD8+ T cells sorted from blood. The receptors derive from a man aged 30-40 years in good health.

The rearrangement uses TRBV29-1 and TRBJ1-5; D is possibly TRBD1 (5 bases). Trimming removed 3 bases at V and 9 bases at J, with 12 bases between. Germline V gives CDR1 SQVTM, CDR2 ANQGSEA. There are 12 residues in the CDR3. CDR3: CSVEGDEGPQHF. The CDR3 DNA sequence: TGCAGCGTTGAGGGGGACGAAGGGCCCCAGCATTTT.

The chain's CDR3 is CASSLGLAGPIETQYF. For the CDR3, the DNA is TGTGCCAGCAGTCTAGGACTAGCGGGACCCATAGAGACCCAGTACTTC. The V call is TRBV27, the J call TRBJ2-5; 12 positions match TRBD2. Germline CDR1 reads MNHEY; CDR2 reads SMNVEV (reference sequence). The J segment lost 4 bases and the V segment lost 5 bases, leaving 8 bases of the junction unmatched. The CDR3 is 16 residues long.

V is TRBV27 and J is TRBJ2-1; D call uncertain. Trimming cost V 4 bases and J 7 bases, with 8 bases left between them. This CDR3 region has 12 residues. CDR1 is MNHEY, CDR2 SMNVEV, per germline (reference sequence). In nucleotides, the CDR3 is TGTGCCAGCAGTTCACATGGGAATGAGCAGTTCTTC. This encodes CASSSHGNEQFF.

CDR3 sequence (DNA): TGTGCCAGCAGTTTCTCACTAAGGGACAGGGGCAATCAGCCCCAGCATTTT. Residues: CASSFSLRDRGNQPQHF. The V and J genes are TRBV28 and TRBJ1-5; 9 nucleotides agree with TRBD1. Unmatched junction bases numbered 8, after V lost 3 bases and J lost 2 bases. This CDR3 is built from 17 residues. From germline, CDR1 is MDHEN and CDR2 SYDVKM.

V usage is TRBV5-1 and J usage is TRBJ2-1, with TRBD2 matching 7 bases. The CDR3 has 16 amino acids. CDR1 and CDR2 (germline): SGHRS, YFSETQ. Unmatched junction bases numbered 10, after V lost 0 bases and J lost 7 bases. In nucleotides, the CDR3 is TGCGCCAGCAGCTTGGCGCCCAGCGGGATAATGAATGAGCAGTTCTTC. The encoded protein is CASSLAPSGIMNEQFF.

This chain joins TRBV2 and TRBJ2-5, with 7 positions matching TRBD2. V was pared by 8 bases and J by 5 bases, with 8 bases of the junction left unmatched. This CDR3 has 13 amino acids. Germline CDR1 reads SNHLY; CDR2 reads FYNNEI. CDR3 DNA: TGTGCCAGCCTTGAGCGGGGAGGGGAGACCCAGTACTTC. Its translation: CASLERGGETQYF.

This chain links TRBV7-9 with TRBJ2-7; D could derive from TRBD1 or TRBD2 (5 bases each). Germline-derived CDR1 and CDR2 are SEHNR and FQNEAQ (reference sequence). Trimming took 5 bases from V and 2 from J, leaving 16 bases between them. The CDR3 runs 15 residues. The CDR3 loop is CASSGGPNSAYEQYF. The CDR3, as DNA: TGTGCCAGCAGCGGGGGACCCAACTCGGCCTACGAGCAGTACTTC.

The chain uses TRBV2 and TRBJ1-2; no firm D call. The germline V gene has CDR1 SNHLY and CDR2 FYNNEI. V shed 2 bases and J shed 4 bases, with 14 bases lying between them. This CDR3 has 15 amino acids. CDR3 sequence (DNA): TGTGCCAGCAGTGAACGACAAATAATCCTCTATGGCTACACCTTC. Its translation: CASSERQIILYGYTF.

The chain uses TRBV6-1 and TRBJ2-1; D could derive from TRBD1 or TRBD2 (5 bases each). The CDR3 extends over 17 amino acids. V was pared by 2 bases and J by 10 bases, with 24 bases between. Per germline, CDR1 MNHNS and CDR2 SASEGT. The CDR3 nucleotides read TGTGCCAGCAGTGAATGGGAGAGCAGGGCCTCTCCAGGGGAGCAGTTCTTC. Translated, it gives CASSEWESRASPGEQFF.